This T cell receptor (beta chain) came from a study of metastatic and nonmetastatic thyroid tumors. The overall study: Across blood and tumor or nodule tissue, repertoires from malignant and benign thyroid patients were compared with one another.

Authors' analysis steps: A distant-metastasis classifier for papillary thyroid cancer was built using CDR3 differences across clinicopathological groups. TCRdb re-called the PCR reads with MiXCR. TCRdb's processing, not the authors', yielded these V and J calls. Of tens of thousands of clones in the sample, about 22% were seen once. There were no patients who had received any treatment before thyroid surgery. This clone has a count of ten or more. Its antigen is currently unknown. The germline V and J ends were trimmed by 7 bases and 3 bases, with 15 bases remaining between them. The CDR3 is 13 residues long. Germline V CDR1 and CDR2: GTSNPN, SVGIG (reference sequence). Study observations and caveats: Benign nodules reportedly had significantly lower TCR beta diversity than malignant thyroid tumors in blood and tumor.

V usage is TRBV30 and J usage is TRBJ1-1; possibly TRBD1 for D (5 bases). Sequencing used blood. This receptor was obtained from a male donor with papillary thyroid cancer or a benign thyroid nodule (not recorded which). Some clones in this sample may be carry-over from other donors' samples. This CDR3 is CASLAGRYTEAFF. CDR3 nucleotides: TGTGCCTCCCTGGCAGGGCGGTACACTGAAGCTTTCTTT.